Listed below are T cell receptor beta chains from one sample, sequenced in a study of immune cell composition in non-small cell lung cancer. TCRdb's copy holds only in-frame clones and misses some; the assay was immunoSEQ multiplex PCR. Here the sample spans around 15,000 clones, 77% being singletons. The same data also contributed to another study, on CD4 T cells in lung cancer.

The specimen was non-adjacent lung tissue. These receptors all stem from a human donor with non-small cell lung cancer. Both conserved end residues are part of each CDR3. The D gene is left open where the match is weak. Not every row has a clone size; where given, it reads once, few, many or a size class.

TRBD1	TRBV6-1	.	TRBJ2-7	CASNTMDRAPFEQYF	TGTGCCAGCAACACAATGGACAGGGCCCCTTTCGAGCAGTACTTC
TRBD2	TRBV2	.	TRBJ2-3	CASRRTSGNTDTQYF	TGTGCCAGCAGAAGGACTAGCGGGAACACAGATACGCAGTATTTT
.	TRBV30	few	TRBJ1-6	CAWSAGQDNSPLHF	TGTGCCTGGAGTGCCGGGCAAGATAATTCACCCCTCCACTTT
TRBD1	TRBV7-8	.	TRBJ1-4	CASSPGGTNEKLFF	TGTGCCAGCAGCCCAGGGGGAACTAATGAAAAACTGTTTTTT
.	TRBV5-1	.	TRBJ1-1	CASSLGVNTEAFF	TGCGCCAGCAGCTTGGGAGTAAACACTGAAGCTTTCTTT
TRBD1	TRBV2	few	TRBJ2-1	CASSRDSSYNEQFF	TGTGCCAGCAGTCGGGACAGTTCTTACAATGAGCAGTTCTTC
.	TRBV11-2	.	TRBJ1-1	CASSLEGGLGTNTEAFF	TGTGCCAGCAGCTTAGAGGGGGGATTGGGCACGAACACTGAAGCTTTCTTT
TRBD1	TRBV5-8	once	TRBJ1-2	CASSEDRGSGYTF	TGTGCCAGCAGCGAGGACAGGGGAAGTGGCTACACCTTC
.	TRBV30	.	TRBJ1-3	CAWSASGVRRDTIYF	TGTGCCTGGAGCGCTTCGGGGGTTCGTCGAGACACCATATATTTT
.	TRBV19	few	TRBJ1-5	CASSSRSSQPQHF	TGTGCCAGTTCGAGCCGATCGTCTCAGCCCCAGCATTTT
.	TRBV4-3	.	TRBJ1-2	CASSPHSGETTGGYTF	TGCGCCAGCAGCCCCCATTCAGGGGAAACCACGGGGGGCTACACCTTC
TRBD1	TRBV11-3	few	TRBJ1-6	CASSLGGTGNSPLHF	TGTGCCAGCAGCTTAGGGGGGACAGGGAATTCACCCCTCCACTTT
.	TRBV7-2	.	TRBJ2-3	CASSLADTQYF	TGTGCCAGCAGCTTAGCCGATACGCAGTATTTT
.	TRBV28	.	TRBJ1-2	CASSPQGSGYTF	TGTGCCAGCAGTCCGCAGGGGAGTGGCTACACCTTC
.	TRBV6-5	once	TRBJ2-7	CASSAGTSYEQYF	TGTGCCAGCAGTGCGGGGACGTCCTACGAGCAGTACTTC